These 32 T cell receptor beta chains originate from one sample sequenced in a study of T cell repertoires in cytomegalovirus infection. TCRdb itself ran the reads through MiXCR, one entry per CDR3 protein. The sample shows 45,000 to 75,000 distinct CDR3 sequences, roughly 34% of them seen only once. These receptors are not linked to any known antigen. Sequencing was done on a sample of PBMCs, sequenced either directly or after in vitro stimulation (not recorded which). Source of these receptors: a human donor in good health (CMV status not recorded). Some clones in this sample may be carry-over from other donors' samples.

The chain's CDR3 is CASSPEAGSTNEKLFF. The CDR3 bases are TGTGCCAGCAGCCCAGAGGCGGGTTCAACTAATGAAAAACTGTTTTTT. The rearrangement links TRBV7-2 to TRBJ1-4; the D is unclear. The germline V and J ends were trimmed by 5 bases and 0 bases, with 13 bases remaining between them. Germline V gene sequence: CDR1 SGHTA, CDR2 FQGNSA. This CDR3 comprises 16 residues.

The chain is built from TRBV5-6 and TRBJ2-7; D is possibly TRBD1 (6 bases). The CDR3 runs 16 residues. Germline CDR1 and CDR2: SGHDT and YYEEEE. The V gene lost 4 bases and the J gene lost 3 bases, with 20 bases spanning the gap. The CDR3 bases are TGTGCCAGCAGCGGCCCCAGGGCAGGGGATTTCTACGAGCAGTACTTC. It codes for CASSGPRAGDFYEQYF.

V and J are TRBV6-1 and TRBJ1-2, with TRBD1 identical over 8 bases. The ends lost 6 bases at V and 4 bases at J; junction bases unmatched: 10. The CDR3 sequence is 15 residues long. Per the germline V gene, CDR1 is MNHNS and CDR2 is SASEGT. CDR3 sequence (DNA): TGTGCCAGCAGACTACCCCGGGACAGGACCTATGGCTACACCTTC. Amino acids: CASRLPRDRTYGYTF.

The V and J genes are TRBV19 and TRBJ1-2; perhaps TRBD1 as D (6 bases). Between the trimmed V and J ends, which lost 2 bases and 0 bases, there was a span of 16 bases. Germline V gene data show CDR1 as LNHDA and CDR2 as SQIVND (reference sequence). The CDR3 consists of 17 residues. The CDR3 sequence is CASSIRGQPGPNYGYTF. The CDR3 nucleotides are TGTGCCAGTAGTATAAGGGGACAACCGGGCCCTAACTATGGCTACACCTTC.

This clonotype occurred a few times. The rearrangement uses TRBV4-3 and TRBJ2-1, with D perhaps assigned TRBD1 or TRBD2 (5 bases each). Trimming removed 4 bases from V and 12 bases from J, with 16 bases in between. Germline loops: CDR1 LGHNA, CDR2 YSLEER. The CDR3 runs to 13 residues. CDR3 in amino acids: CASSLLPGRGQFF. CDR3 nucleotides: TGCGCCAGCAGCCTCCTCCCGGGACGAGGGCAGTTCTTC.

This clonotype was seen a few times. The chain uses TRBV7-9 and TRBJ2-1; D remains unclear. This CDR3 contains 16 residues. The ends were cut back, 0 bases at V and 0 bases at J, with 9 bases in the middle. Germline-derived CDR1 and CDR2 are SEHNR and FQNEAQ (reference sequence). The CDR3 sequence: CASSLARLSSYNEQFF. In DNA form, the CDR3 reads TGTGCCAGCAGCTTAGCTAGGCTGAGCTCCTACAATGAGCAGTTCTTC.

The CDR3 is CASSLGGTSGHYNEQFF. CDR3 coding DNA: TGCGCCAGCAGCTTGGGGGGGACTAGCGGGCACTACAATGAGCAGTTCTTC. The chain combines TRBV5-1 with TRBJ2-1, with 12 bases identical to TRBD2. Germline CDR1 is SGHRS and CDR2 is YFSETQ. V trimming: 0 bases; J trimming: 3 bases; junction bases outside the gene matches: 4. This CDR3 is built from 17 residues.

The V gene is TRBV2, the J gene TRBJ1-1; no clear D gene. The CDR3 length is 13 residues. Germline V gives CDR1 SNHLY, CDR2 FYNNEI. V was clipped by 1 base and J by 8 bases, with 11 bases between them. CDR3 nucleotide sequence: TGTGCCAGCAGTGAAGAGAGCGGGAGAGAAGCTTTCTTT. Translated, it gives CASSEESGREAFF.

This clonotype was seen a few times. The CDR3 spells CASSIPGQETQYF. For the CDR3, the DNA is TGTGCCAGTAGTATCCCGGGACAGGAGACCCAGTACTTC. The V and J genes are TRBV19 and TRBJ2-5, with 7 bases identical to TRBD1. The CDR3 runs 13 residues. The J segment lost 5 bases and the V segment lost 3 bases, leaving 3 bases of the junction unmatched. Germline assignment: CDR1 LNHDA and CDR2 SQIVND (reference sequence). Full variable domain (rest looked up from reference TRBV19 and TRBJ2-5): DGGITQSPKYLFRKEGQNVTLSCEQNLNHDAMYWYRQDPGQGLRLIYYSQIVNDFQKGDIAEGYSVSREKKESFPLTVTSAQKNPTAFYLCASSIPGQETQYFGPGTRLLVL.

The chain employs TRBV18 and TRBJ2-7; TRBD1 matches 9 bases. Losses at the gene ends were 0 bases for V and 6 bases for J; bases not matched to a gene: 0. This CDR3 region has 13 residues. Germline-derived CDR1 and CDR2 are KGHSH and LQKENI. CDR3 sequence reads: CASSPPGQGEQYF. In nucleotides, the CDR3 is TGTGCCAGCTCACCACCGGGACAGGGCGAGCAGTACTTC. The whole variable domain, remainder taken from reference TRBV18 and TRBJ2-7, is NAGVMQNPRHLVRRRGQEARLRCSPMKGHSHVYWYRQLPEEGLKFMVYLQKENIIDESGMPKERFSAEFPKEGPSILRIQQVVRGDSAAYFCASSPPGQGEQYFGPGTRLTVT.

The chain links TRBV11-2 to TRBJ2-7; D is unresolved. This CDR3 is built from 13 residues. V dropped 4 bases and J dropped 2 bases, with 9 bases sitting between them. CDR1 and CDR2 from the germline V gene are SGHAT and FQNNGV. The CDR3 reads CASSSTPTYEQYF. In DNA form, the CDR3 reads TGTGCCAGCAGCTCTACACCGACCTACGAGCAGTACTTC.

As to this clonotype: A junction boundary mismatches the germline segment, possibly from a read error. The chain links TRBV11-2 to TRBJ2-5, with 7 bases aligning to TRBD2. Germline loops: CDR1 SGHAT, CDR2 FQNNGV. The CDR3 has 11 residues. The CDR3, as DNA: TGTGCCAGCAGCTGGCGGGGGACCCGGTACTTC. Amino acids: CASSWRGTRYF.

This clonotype was detected only a few times. V gene TRBV7-9 combines with J gene TRBJ1-1, with 7 bases matching TRBD1. From germline, CDR1 is SEHNR and CDR2 FQNEAQ (reference sequence). The length of the CDR3 is 12 residues. V was pared by 5 bases and J by 10 bases, with 7 bases of the junction left unmatched. The CDR3 loop is CASSPGGFVAFF. DNA for the CDR3: TGTGCCAGCAGCCCAGGGGGGTTCGTAGCTTTCTTT.

The rearrangement joins TRBV5-4 to TRBJ2-1; 9 bases map to TRBD2. CDR1 and CDR2 (germline): SGHNT, YYREEE (reference sequence). The CDR3 contains 14 residues. The V gene end was trimmed by 2 bases and the J gene end by 9 bases; junction bases not matched to a gene: 6. The CDR3 DNA sequence: TGTGCCAGCAGCTTAGAGCGGGAGGTAGGTGAGCAGTTCTTC. It specifies CASSLEREVGEQFF.

The chain employs TRBV19 and TRBJ2-3; D gene uncertain. The CDR3 contains 12 residues. V was trimmed by 7 bases and J by 6 bases, leaving 11 bases between them. The germline gives CDR1 LNHDA, CDR2 SQIVND (reference sequence). The CDR3 DNA is TGTGCCAGTACCCCAAACGGGGATACGCAGTATTTT. It translates to CASTPNGDTQYF.

J is TRBJ1-2 and V is TRBV11-2; no clear D. V was shortened by 5 bases and J by 4 bases, with 14 bases between the two germline ends. The germline CDR1 and CDR2 sequences are SGHAT and FQNNGV. The CDR3 consists of 14 residues. This CDR3 is CASSTGPLGYGYTF. DNA for the CDR3: TGTGCCAGCAGCACCGGGCCCTTGGGCTATGGCTACACCTTC.

This clonotype was observed a handful of times. The gene calls are TRBV7-8 and TRBJ2-1, with D tentatively TRBD1 (5 bases). Germline V gene lookup returns CDR1 SGHVS and CDR2 FQNEAQ. This CDR3 is 16 amino acids long. The V and J ends lost 2 bases and 2 bases respectively, with 13 bases between them. CDR3: CASSLRRTRAYNEQFF. The DNA for the CDR3 is TGTGCCAGCAGCTTAAGGCGGACACGGGCCTACAATGAGCAGTTCTTC.

The chain employs TRBV20-1 and TRBJ1-5, with a possible D match to TRBD1 (6 bases). V lost 3 bases to trimming and J lost 0 bases, with 12 bases between them. This CDR3 is 15 amino acids long. The germline V gene encodes CDR1 DFQATT and CDR2 SNEGSKA (reference sequence). CDR3 sequence (DNA): TGCAGTGCTAGCCGGGACACATATAGCAATCAGCCCCAGCATTTT. Amino acid sequence: CSASRDTYSNQPQHF.

The chain is built from TRBV12-3 or TRBV12-4 and TRBJ2-7; the match to TRBD2 covers 8 bases. Unmatched junction bases numbered 4, after V lost 5 bases and J lost 7 bases. The CDR3 has 12 residues. The CDR3 region has the DNA TGTGCCAGCAGTGGGACTAGTGGGGAGCAGTACTTC. It yields the protein CASSGTSGEQYF.

The genes are TRBV19 and TRBJ1-1, with 7 bases aligning to TRBD1. This CDR3 is built from 17 residues. V shed 5 bases and J 1 base; nucleotides not matched to a gene: 13. The germline CDR1 and CDR2 sequences are LNHDA and SQIVND (reference sequence). The CDR3 reads CASSRRRIGGANTEAFF. As DNA, the CDR3 is TGTGCCAGTAGTCGTCGGCGTATAGGGGGCGCGAACACTGAAGCTTTCTTT.

This clonotype came up a few times. This chain connects TRBV6-5 to TRBJ1-2, with 7 bases identical to TRBD1. Germline assignment: CDR1 MNHEY and CDR2 SVGAGI. The V and J ends lost 2 bases and 7 bases, in that order; junction bases with no gene match: 7. The CDR3 has 14 amino acids. The CDR3 sequence is CASSYRDRFRGYTF. As DNA, the CDR3 is TGTGCCAGCAGTTACCGGGACAGATTCCGTGGCTACACCTTC.

In its sample, this clonotype was seen once. The rearrangement uses TRBV7-9 and TRBJ2-7; no clear D. There are 11 residues in the CDR3. The germline V gene encodes CDR1 SEHNR and CDR2 FQNEAQ (reference sequence). With 7 bases removed from V and 7 bases from J, the gap between germline ends came to 11 bases. The DNA for the CDR3 is TGTGCCAGCACCAGTCTGGGGGAGCAGTACTTC. Translating gives CASTSLGEQYF.

The chain combines TRBV5-1 with TRBJ2-5; no definite D call. Trimming pared 2 bases from V and 3 bases from J, leaving 8 bases between. The CDR3 runs to 13 residues. Germline lookup yields CDR1 SGHRS and CDR2 YFSETQ. CDR3 sequence: CASSFGVEETQYF. The CDR3 bases are TGCGCCAGCAGCTTTGGGGTAGAAGAGACCCAGTACTTC.

The V and J genes are TRBV7-9 and TRBJ2-6; no firm D call. Deletions cut 9 bases from V and 0 bases from J, with 6 bases between. The germline V gene encodes CDR1 SEHNR and CDR2 FQNEAQ (reference sequence). This CDR3 has 13 amino acids. The CDR3 loop is CASWASGANVLTF. The CDR3 nucleotides read TGTGCCAGTTGGGCCTCTGGGGCCAACGTCCTGACTTTC.

There are a few counts of this clonotype. Here the CDR3 reads CASCPQGITDTQYF. As DNA, the CDR3 is TGTGCCAGCTGCCCTCAGGGGATCACAGATACGCAGTATTTT. This sequence joins TRBV2 and TRBJ2-3; perhaps TRBD1 as D (6 bases). The CDR3 sequence is 14 residues long. V lost 8 bases to trimming and J lost 2 bases, with 14 bases between them. Looked up from germline, CDR1 is SNHLY and CDR2 is FYNNEI.

A few counts support this clonotype. The chain combines TRBV6-1 with TRBJ2-7; tentatively, D is TRBD1 (6 bases). CDR1 is MNHNS, CDR2 SASEGT, per germline. V was trimmed by 9 bases and J by 4 bases, leaving 13 bases between them. This CDR3 region has 12 residues. CDR3 DNA: TGTGCCAGACCGACAGGAACTTACGAGCAGTACTTC. Protein product: CARPTGTYEQYF.

The V and J genes are TRBV7-2 and TRBJ2-3; the D gene is possibly TRBD2 (6 bases). This CDR3 spans 15 amino acids. With 2 bases removed from V and 0 bases from J, the gap between germline ends came to 9 bases. In germline, CDR1 is SGHTA, CDR2 FQGNSA. The CDR3 sequence is CASSLWAGSTDTQYF. DNA for the CDR3: TGTGCCAGCAGCTTATGGGCGGGAAGCACAGATACGCAGTATTTT.

This chain uses TRBV6-1 with TRBJ1-1, with 8 bases that match TRBD1. Germline CDR1 is MNHNS and CDR2 is SASEGT. With V trimmed by 7 bases and J by 4 bases, 8 bases remained unmatched. This CDR3 has 14 residues. The CDR3 sequence is CASTKTGAATEAFF. CDR3 nucleotide sequence: TGTGCCAGCACCAAGACAGGGGCGGCCACTGAAGCTTTCTTT.

The chain recombines TRBV20-1 with TRBJ2-3, with D tentatively TRBD2 (6 bases). V was pared by 5 bases and J by 0 bases, with 15 bases between. The CDR3 covers 15 residues. CDR1 is DFQATT and CDR2 is SNEGSKA in the germline V gene (reference sequence). DNA of the CDR3: TGCAGTGCTGGACCAGCGGACTATAGCACAGATACGCAGTATTTT. This codes for CSAGPADYSTDTQYF.

The V call is TRBV7-9, the J call TRBJ2-2; D is unresolved. The CDR3 spans 15 residues. Per germline, CDR1 SEHNR and CDR2 FQNEAQ (reference sequence). Trimming pared 1 base from V and 6 bases from J, leaving 12 bases between. The CDR3 spells CASSLDSHSPGELFF. CDR3 sequence (DNA): TGTGCCAGCAGCTTAGACTCCCACTCACCCGGGGAGCTGTTTTTT.

This clonotype was seen only once. The chain joins TRBV28 to TRBJ2-6; unclear D gene. CDR3 length: 15 amino acids. Trimming took off 2 bases at V and 1 base at J, with 6 bases between the two ends. The germline V gene has CDR1 MDHEN and CDR2 SYDVKM. The CDR3 DNA reads as TGTGCCAGCAGTTTACCCGGGTCTGGGGCCAACGTCCTGACTTTC. Its protein product is CASSLPGSGANVLTF.

This clonotype was detected a few times. The chain uses TRBV19 and TRBJ2-1; 9 positions agree with TRBD1. Germline assignment: CDR1 LNHDA and CDR2 SQIVND (reference sequence). V was clipped by 5 bases and J by 8 bases; unmatched bases: 10. The CDR3 is 15 residues long. CDR3 nucleotides: TGTGCCAGTAGTGCCCCCGGGACAGGGAGGTATGAGCAGTTCTTC. Residues: CASSAPGTGRYEQFF.